Listed below are T cell receptor beta chains from one sample, sequenced in a study of shared clonotypes between healthy human individuals. The table came from immunoSEQ multiplex PCR; TCRdb's copy has only in-frame clones and leaves some out. The data contain about 1.5 million clones, around 97% of them seen just once; the ten biggest clones take up 0.95% to 1.5%. Sequenced input: naive CD4+ T cells sorted from blood. These receptors were collected from a man aged 30 to 39 in good health. CDR3s include the opening cysteine and the closing phenylalanine or tryptophan. D genes are given only for firm matches. Expanded clones get a size class; other rows say once, few or many, or leave the size out.

15,NA,TRBD2,TRBV5-4,TRBJ2-7,CASRLVGSGSYEQYF,TGTGCCAGCAGATTGGTGGGTAGCGGGAGTTACGAGCAGTACTTC
15,NA,NA,TRBV4-3,TRBJ2-7,CASSQDLGQTYEQYF,TGCGCCAGCAGCCAAGATTTAGGGCAGACCTACGAGCAGTACTTC
14,NA,TRBD1,TRBV5-1,TRBJ2-1,CASGQDRGLGEQFF,TGCGCCAGCGGACAAGACAGGGGGCTTGGTGAGCAGTTCTTC
15,NA,TRBD2,TRBV9,TRBJ2-7,CASSVGAGGSYEQYF,TGTGCCAGCAGCGTAGGAGCGGGAGGCTCCTACGAGCAGTACTTC
13,NA,TRBD2,TRBV19,TRBJ2-7,CASSIDRGGEQYF,TGTGCCAGTAGTATAGATCGGGGGGGCGAGCAGTACTTC
13,once,TRBD1,TRBV28,TRBJ2-7,CASRYDRVSEQYF,TGTGCCAGCAGATACGACAGGGTGAGCGAGCAGTACTTC
15,NA,NA,TRBV28,TRBJ2-5,CASSLYGVAQETQYF,TGTGCCAGCAGTTTATATGGGGTAGCCCAAGAGACCCAGTACTTC
15,NA,TRBD1,TRBV7-9,TRBJ1-2,CASSPGTGINYGYTF,TGTGCCAGCAGCCCCGGGACAGGGATTAACTATGGCTACACCTTC
15,NA,TRBD2,TRBV5-5,TRBJ2-7,CASSLAGGWTYEQYF,TGTGCCAGCAGCTTGGCGGGAGGTTGGACCTACGAGCAGTACTTC
17,NA,NA,TRBV11-3,TRBJ2-1,CASSLEASRGSYNEQFF,TGTGCCAGCAGCTTAGAGGCTAGCCGCGGATCCTACAATGAGCAGTTCTTC
15,NA,TRBD1,TRBV19,TRBJ1-2,CASGTGVKTNYGYTF,TGTGCCAGCGGGACAGGAGTTAAGACTAACTATGGCTACACCTTC
17,NA,TRBD2,TRBV28,TRBJ2-1,CASSLGPASGRYNEQFF,TGTGCCAGCAGTTTAGGACCGGCCAGCGGGAGGTACAATGAGCAGTTCTTC
15,NA,NA,TRBV7-3,TRBJ2-1,CASSPGLSSYNEQFF,TGTGCCAGCAGCCCAGGACTAAGCTCCTACAATGAGCAGTTCTTC
14,NA,NA,TRBV11-2,TRBJ2-7,CASSQQGMAYEQYF,TGTGCCAGCAGCCAACAGGGAATGGCCTACGAGCAGTACTTC
15,NA,TRBD1,TRBV4-3,TRBJ2-7,CASSHGQGFTYEQYF,TGCGCCAGCAGCCACGGACAGGGGTTCACCTACGAGCAGTACTTC
17,NA,TRBD2,TRBV7-3,TRBJ2-3,CASSLLPSGRATDTQYF,TGTGCCAGCAGCTTACTCCCTAGCGGGAGGGCTACAGATACGCAGTATTTT
14,once,NA,TRBV6-1,TRBJ2-1,CASSPRGAYNEQFF,TGTGCCAGCAGCCCTCGGGGGGCATACAATGAGCAGTTCTTC
15,NA,NA,TRBV15,TRBJ1-5,CATSRGGAGRQPQHF,TGTGCCACCAGCAGGGGTGGAGCGGGTCGTCAGCCCCAGCATTTT
13,NA,NA,TRBV7-4,TRBJ2-7,CASSSEVFYEQYF,TGTGCCAGCAGCTCTGAAGTCTTCTACGAGCAGTACTTC
12,NA,TRBD1,TRBV6-5,TRBJ2-7,CASSSRQGPQYF,TGTGCCAGCAGTTCCCGACAGGGGCCACAGTACTTC
15,NA,TRBD1,TRBV14,TRBJ2-1,CASRPDRGPYNEQFF,TGTGCCAGCAGACCAGACAGGGGACCATACAATGAGCAGTTCTTC
15,NA,NA,TRBV7-9,TRBJ1-1,CASSGKGIWLNEAFF,TGTGCCAGCAGCGGAAAAGGGATCTGGCTAAATGAAGCTTTCTTT
15,NA,TRBD2,TRBV29-1,TRBJ2-7,CSVAGTSGKAGEQYF,TGCAGCGTGGCCGGGACTAGCGGGAAGGCTGGGGAGCAGTACTTC
16,NA,NA,TRBV5-1,TRBJ2-3,CASSLIQAVGTDTQYF,TGCGCCAGCAGCTTAATACAGGCGGTGGGCACAGATACGCAGTATTTT
15,NA,NA,TRBV6-5,TRBJ2-1,CASSYSWQVYNEQFF,TGTGCCAGCAGTTACTCGTGGCAGGTCTACAATGAGCAGTTCTTC
13,NA,NA,TRBV29-1,TRBJ1-4,CSVGGWGNEKLFF,TGCAGCGTCGGGGGTTGGGGGAATGAAAAACTGTTTTTT
16,NA,NA,TRBV4-1,TRBJ2-7,CASSQVWGTEGLEQYF,TGCGCCAGCAGCCAAGTATGGGGGACAGAGGGACTCGAGCAGTACTTC
15,NA,NA,TRBV2,TRBJ2-5,CASGLALRYQETQYF,TGTGCCAGCGGGCTAGCTCTTCGGTACCAAGAGACCCAGTACTTC
16,NA,NA,TRBV11-2,TRBJ2-1,CASSLGGYGLYNEQFF,TGTGCCAGCAGCTTAGGGGGATACGGCCTTTACAATGAGCAGTTCTTC
16,NA,TRBD1,TRBV18,TRBJ2-3,CASSPPRQGAADTQYF,TGTGCCAGCTCACCCCCCCGACAGGGGGCTGCAGATACGCAGTATTTT
14,once,TRBD2,TRBV5-5,TRBJ2-2,CAAGLAVDTGELFF,TGTGCCGCGGGACTAGCTGTAGACACCGGGGAGCTGTTTTTT
14,NA,NA,TRBV7-2,TRBJ1-5,CASSADYSNQPQHF,TGTGCCAGCAGCGCCGACTATAGCAATCAGCCCCAGCATTTT
15,once,NA,TRBV29-1,TRBJ1-1,CSVERAMGLNTEAFF,TGCAGCGTTGAAAGAGCCATGGGCCTGAACACTGAAGCTTTCTTT
14,NA,TRBD1,TRBV19,TRBJ2-7,CASSVTGGNYEQYF,TGTGCCAGTAGTGTTACAGGGGGCAACTACGAGCAGTACTTC
14,once,NA,TRBV19,TRBJ2-7,CASSMASTSYEQYF,TGTGCCAGTAGTATGGCGTCTACGTCCTACGAGCAGTACTTC
13,NA,NA,TRBV19,TRBJ1-4,CATSRDRYEKLFF,TGTGCCACTTCCCGAGATCGTTATGAAAAACTGTTTTTT
15,NA,TRBD2,TRBV27,TRBJ2-3,CASSLTSGGRDTQYF,TGTGCCAGCAGTTTGACATCTGGCGGGAGAGATACGCAGTATTTT
15,NA,TRBD2,TRBV27,TRBJ2-2,CASSYSGANTGELFF,TGTGCCAGCAGCTATAGCGGGGCGAACACCGGGGAGCTGTTTTTT
15,NA,TRBD1,TRBV5-6,TRBJ2-3,CASSTGQGITDTQYF,TGTGCCAGCAGCACGGGACAGGGGATCACAGATACGCAGTATTTT
14,NA,NA,TRBV7-2,TRBJ2-5,CASSLGGSQETQYF,TGTGCCAGCAGCTTAGGTGGCAGCCAAGAGACCCAGTACTTC
14,NA,TRBD1,TRBV18,TRBJ2-7,CASSPGQASYEQYF,TGTGCCAGCTCACCTGGACAGGCTTCCTACGAGCAGTACTTC